These 27 T cell receptor beta chains were sequenced from one sample in a study of yellow fever vaccine responses in identical twins. MiXCR was run by TCRdb on the RT-PCR reads, yielding one entry per CDR3 protein. The sample gives 2,500 to 4,000 distinct CDR3 sequences, 80% to 90% of which show up once; 1.6% is in the top ten. The sample consisted of T cells from blood (PBMCs), unsorted or a sorted subset (not recorded which), taken before or after yellow fever vaccination (not recorded which). These receptor sequences come from a woman aged 18-30 years who received the yellow fever vaccine.

The chain links TRBV7-3 to TRBJ2-1; 7 nucleotides match TRBD2. Germline CDR1 and CDR2: SGHTA and FQGTGA. With 4 bases clipped from V and 4 bases from J, the junction kept 10 bases outside the gene matches. The length of the CDR3 is 16 residues. CDR3 coding DNA: TGTGCCAGCAGCTCCTCGGGGGGTTCGGGTTACAATGAGCAGTTCTTC. Protein sequence: CASSSSGGSGYNEQFF.

This chain uses TRBV6-5 with TRBJ2-7; the match to TRBD2 covers 7 bases. There are 15 residues in the CDR3. The trim removed 1 base at V and 1 base at J, leaving 4 bases unmatched. Germline CDR1 and CDR2: MNHEY and SVGAGI. The CDR3: CASSYFAGESYEQYF. The CDR3, as DNA: TGTGCCAGCAGTTACTTTGCGGGGGAGTCCTACGAGCAGTACTTC.

This clonotype appeared a single time. V usage is TRBV4-2 and J usage is TRBJ2-1; D not resolved. The germline V and J ends were trimmed by 1 base and 0 bases, with 10 bases remaining between them. CDR1 and CDR2 from the germline V gene are LGHNA and YNFKEQ. This CDR3 has 16 residues. As DNA, the CDR3 is TGTGCCAGCAGCCAAGGTCGTGCGAGCTCCTACAATGAGCAGTTCTTC. Residues: CASSQGRASSYNEQFF.

The chain joins TRBV9 to TRBJ1-1, with 8 bases matching TRBD1. V lost 1 base to trimming and J lost 0 bases; unmatched junction nucleotides: 2. Looked up from germline, CDR1 is SGDLS and CDR2 is YYNGEE. The CDR3 loop spans 15 amino acids. CDR3 DNA: TGTGCCAGCAGCGTAAGACAGGGGTTGAACACTGAAGCTTTCTTT. Translation: CASSVRQGLNTEAFF.

This sequence joins TRBV11-3 and TRBJ2-1; 10 nucleotides align to TRBD1. The CDR3 runs to 18 residues. J was trimmed by 2 bases and V by 1 base; bases with no gene match: 8. CDR1 is SGHNT and CDR2 is YENEEA in the germline V gene. The DNA of the CDR3 is TGTGCCAGCAGCTTAGGGGACAGGGGCCATCTAGCCTACAATGAGCAGTTCTTC. It is translated as CASSLGDRGHLAYNEQFF.

The CDR3 bases are TGTGCCAGCAGCTTAAGCCCCGGCAGTGGCTATGGCTACACCTTC. Its translation is CASSLSPGSGYGYTF. This chain connects TRBV7-6 to TRBJ1-2; D not resolved. Trimming took off 2 bases at V and 4 bases at J, with 14 bases between the two ends. CDR1 SGHVS and CDR2 FNYEAQ come from the germline V gene. This CDR3 region has 15 residues.

The rearrangement uses TRBV11-1 and TRBJ1-2, with D hard to call. The CDR3 contains 13 residues. CDR1 is SGHAT and CDR2 is FQDESV in the germline V gene (reference sequence). V lost 0 bases to trimming and J lost 8 bases, with 10 bases between them. CDR3 sequence (DNA): TGTGCCAGCAGCTTAGCAGGAACAGACGGCTACACCTTC. This sequence encodes CASSLAGTDGYTF.

The V and J genes are TRBV5-1 and TRBJ2-2; possible D gene TRBD2, 5 bases. Germline V gene data show CDR1 as SGHRS and CDR2 as YFSETQ. V shed 4 bases and J shed 6 bases, with 10 bases lying between them. There are 13 residues in the CDR3. In DNA form, the CDR3 reads TGCGCCAGCAGCCCGGACTGGGCCGGGGAGCTGTTTTTT. Its protein is CASSPDWAGELFF.

The CDR3 nucleotides read TGCAGCGTTAGCCAGGGATTACGGCCCGGGGAGCTGTTTTTT. It specifies CSVSQGLRPGELFF. The chain is built from TRBV29-1 and TRBJ2-2, with TRBD1 as a possible D gene (5 bases). The germline V gene encodes CDR1 SQVTM and CDR2 ANQGSEA. V lost 5 bases and J 6 bases, leaving 16 bases between the germline ends. The CDR3 is 14 residues long.

The chain couples TRBV6-2 or TRBV6-3 to TRBJ2-7; the D is unclear. V was pared by 3 bases and J by 5 bases, with 5 bases between. The length of the CDR3 is 11 residues. Germline V CDR1 and CDR2: MNHEY, SVGEGT. The CDR3 nucleotides read TGTGCCAGCAGTTATGCCAACGAGCAGTACTTC. It specifies CASSYANEQYF.

This chain's CDR3 is CASSEELAGDNEQYF. As DNA, the CDR3 is TGTGCCAGCAGTGAGGAACTAGCGGGAGATAACGAGCAGTACTTC. This chain joins TRBV2 and TRBJ2-7; the match to TRBD2 covers 11 bases. Losses at the gene ends were 3 bases for V and 5 bases for J; bases not matched to a gene: 6. Germline CDR1 reads SNHLY; CDR2 reads FYNNEI. There are 15 residues in the CDR3.

The genes are TRBV7-1 and TRBJ2-7, with D perhaps TRBD1 (6 bases). TRBV7-1 is placed among ORFs of uncertain function. This CDR3 spans 12 amino acids. The germline V and J ends were trimmed by 6 bases and 6 bases, with 12 bases remaining between them. Here the CDR3 DNA reads TGTGCCAGCAGATTCGGGACAAGCGAGCAGTACTTC. Its protein product is CASRFGTSEQYF.

This rearrangement joins TRBV6-1 to TRBJ1-2, with TRBD1 as a possible D gene (5 bases). Looked up from germline, CDR1 is MNHNS and CDR2 is SASEGT. This CDR3 has 14 residues. V was trimmed by 6 bases and J by 1 base, leaving 12 bases between them. The DNA of the CDR3 is TGTGCCAGCAGACGTTCGCAGGGTAACTATGGCTACACCTTC. It yields the protein CASRRSQGNYGYTF.

The rearrangement uses TRBV3-1 and TRBJ2-7; D is uncertain. Trimming took 2 bases from V and 3 from J, leaving 8 bases between them. This CDR3 has 13 amino acids. Germline V CDR1 and CDR2: LGHDT, YNNKEL (reference sequence). CDR3 amino acids: CASSQRTYYEQYF. CDR3 DNA sequence: TGTGCCAGCAGCCAAAGGACCTACTACGAGCAGTACTTC.

The chain couples TRBV5-5 to TRBJ2-5; a possible D gene is TRBD2 (5 bases). Per the germline V gene, CDR1 is SGHKS and CDR2 is YYEKEE (reference sequence). CDR3 length: 14 residues. Deletions cut 1 base from V and 5 bases from J, with 12 bases between. CDR3 DNA: TGTGCCAGCAGCTTGCGGGGATTTGGGGAGACCCAGTACTTC. Its translation is CASSLRGFGETQYF.

The V gene is TRBV18, the J gene TRBJ2-3, with 10 bases matching TRBD2. V lost 3 bases and J lost 1; bases outside the gene matches: 4. CDR3 length: 16 amino acids. Per the germline V gene, CDR1 is KGHSH and CDR2 is LQKENI. Written as DNA, the CDR3 is TGTGCCAGCTCACCCTTAAGCGGGGGGGGCACAGATACGCAGTATTTT. This gives the protein CASSPLSGGGTDTQYF.

The chain carries TRBV4-3 and TRBJ2-3; 7 nucleotides agree with TRBD1. The CDR3 spans 15 residues. Unmatched junction bases numbered 6, after V lost 4 bases and J lost 2 bases. Germline V gene sequence: CDR1 LGHNA, CDR2 YSLEER. The CDR3 loop is CASSRQGVVTDTQYF. CDR3 nucleotides: TGCGCCAGCAGCCGACAGGGTGTTGTCACAGATACGCAGTATTTT.

The rearrangement links TRBV6-1 to TRBJ2-5; D perhaps matches TRBD1 (6 bases). Germline lookup yields CDR1 MNHNS and CDR2 SASEGT. Trimming took off 2 bases at V and 7 bases at J, with 17 bases between the two ends. The CDR3 sequence is 15 residues long. CDR3 in DNA: TGTGCCAGCAGTGAACCGGGGACAACCCCGGGGACCCAGTACTTC. Translating gives CASSEPGTTPGTQYF.

The gene calls are TRBV11-3 and TRBJ2-1; TRBD2 agrees at 8 bases. The CDR3 runs 15 residues. Per the germline V gene, CDR1 is SGHNT and CDR2 is YENEEA. The V and J ends lost 2 bases and 3 bases, in that order; junction bases with no gene match: 3. The CDR3 nucleotides are TGTGCCAGCAGCTTATCGGGGGGGAGCTACAATGAGCAGTTCTTC. It encodes CASSLSGGSYNEQFF.

The chain uses TRBV11-3 and TRBJ2-7, with 9 bases matching TRBD2. The V segment lost 5 bases and the J segment 2 bases; nucleotides outside the gene matches: 7. CDR3 size: 15 residues. Per germline, CDR1 SGHNT and CDR2 YENEEA. CDR3 nucleotides: TGTGCCAGCAGCCCAATGACTAGCGGACCCTACGAGCAGTACTTC. It translates to CASSPMTSGPYEQYF.

V usage is TRBV5-1 and J usage is TRBJ2-1; D call uncertain. The CDR3 is made up of 13 amino acids. Looked up from germline, CDR1 is SGHRS and CDR2 is YFSETQ. Trimming shortened V by 6 bases and J by 4 bases, and 11 bases separated the two germline ends. CDR3 sequence (DNA): TGCGCCAGCAAGCCGTCCGGATACAATGAGCAGTTCTTC. Amino acid sequence: CASKPSGYNEQFF.

The rearrangement uses TRBV15 and TRBJ2-3; D is possibly TRBD2 (6 bases). Trimming shortened V by 3 bases and J by 0 bases, and 10 bases separated the two germline ends. Germline V lookup: CDR1 LNHNV, CDR2 YYDKDF (reference sequence). This CDR3 has 15 amino acids. The CDR3: CATSSSRGSTDTQYF. As DNA, the CDR3 is TGTGCCACCAGCAGTAGTCGGGGGAGCACAGATACGCAGTATTTT. The whole variable domain, remainder taken from reference TRBV15 and TRBJ2-3, is DAMVIQNPRYQVTQFGKPVTLSCSQTLNHNVMYWYQQKSSQAPKLLFHYYDKDFNNEADTPDNFQSRRPNTSFCFLDIRSPGLGDTAMYLCATSSSRGSTDTQYFGPGTRLTVL.

The chain employs TRBV4-1 and TRBJ1-3; D unresolved. Trimming took off 3 bases at V and 4 bases at J, with 16 bases between the two ends. The V gene's germline CDR1 is MGHRA and CDR2 YSYEKL. This CDR3 comprises 16 residues. The CDR3 is CASSHPGRNVGNTIYF. The CDR3 DNA reads as TGCGCCAGCAGCCACCCCGGACGGAACGTCGGAAACACCATATATTTT.

The CDR3 spells CAISVEGGQLAKNIQYF. The CDR3 nucleotides read TGTGCCATCAGTGTCGAAGGGGGGCAATTAGCCAAAAACATTCAGTACTTC. The chain is built from TRBV10-3 and TRBJ2-4, with D possibly called TRBD1 or TRBD2 (6 bases each). V lost 4 bases and J 0 bases, leaving 16 bases between the germline ends. The germline V gene has CDR1 ENHRY and CDR2 SYGVKD. This CDR3 comprises 17 residues.

This chain connects TRBV2 to TRBJ2-3; D perhaps matches TRBD2 (5 bases). The V end was cut by 2 bases, the J end by 3 bases, with 9 bases between. There are 14 residues in the CDR3. CDR1 SNHLY and CDR2 FYNNEI come from the germline V gene. CDR3 in amino acids: CASSEKRTTDTQYF. The CDR3 DNA reads TGTGCCAGCAGTGAAAAGAGGACTACAGATACGCAGTATTTT.

This clonotype was recorded a few times. The V call is TRBV4-1, the J call TRBJ1-3, with TRBD1 identical over 7 bases. CDR1 is MGHRA and CDR2 is YSYEKL in the germline V gene. CDR3 length: 13 amino acids. V gave up 3 bases and J gave up 9 bases; unmatched junction bases: 5. CDR3 nucleotides: TGCGCCAGCAGCCAGGTGACAGGGTTCACCATATATTTT. This sequence encodes CASSQVTGFTIYF.

The V call is TRBV12-3 or TRBV12-4, the J call TRBJ1-5; 8 bases line up with TRBD1. Losses at the gene ends were 4 bases for V and 7 bases for J; bases not matched to a gene: 12. CDR3 length: 16 amino acids. CDR3 sequence: CASSSDRGLGEQPQHF. The CDR3, as DNA: TGTGCCAGCAGTTCAGACAGGGGTTTAGGTGAACAGCCCCAGCATTTT.